This T cell receptor beta chain was profiled in a study of cytomegalovirus exposure and HLA in healthy donors. With 60 Vbeta and 13 Jbeta primers, the PCR was carried out. Assay: immunoSEQ multiplex PCR; the TCRdb copy retains only in-frame clones and omits some. The data contain 95,000 to 150,000 clones, roughly four fifths of them seen just once; the ten biggest clones take up roughly 6%. CDR1 PRHDT and CDR2 FYEKMQ come from the germline V gene (reference sequence). Trimming shortened V by 6 bases and J by 1 base, and 10 bases separated the two germline ends. This CDR3 has 13 amino acids. This clonotype was obtained from a woman aged 40 to 50 in good health and CMV-seronegative. The sequenced sample consisted of PBMCs. The chain uses TRBV13 and TRBJ2-7; the D gene is possibly TRBD1 (6 bases). DNA for the CDR3: TGTGCCAGCAGTAAACAGGGATCCTACGAGCAGTACTTC. Protein sequence: CASSKQGSYEQYF.